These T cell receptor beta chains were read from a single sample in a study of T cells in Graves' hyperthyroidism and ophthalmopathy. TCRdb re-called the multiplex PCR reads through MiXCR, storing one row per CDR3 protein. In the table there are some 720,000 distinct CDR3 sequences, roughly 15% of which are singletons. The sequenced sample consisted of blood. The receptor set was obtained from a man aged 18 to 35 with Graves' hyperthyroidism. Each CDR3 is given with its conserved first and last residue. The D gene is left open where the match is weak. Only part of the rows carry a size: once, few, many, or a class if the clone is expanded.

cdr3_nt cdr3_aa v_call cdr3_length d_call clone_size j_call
TGTGCCAGCAGTTTAGGGGCTGAGGGAAATCAGCCCCAGCATTTT CASSLGAEGNQPQHF TRBV12-3/TRBV12-4 15 . many TRBJ1-5
TGTGCCAGCAGTTTCCCAACAGGGACCATTTCCTACAATGAGCAGTTCTTC CASSFPTGTISYNEQFF TRBV28 17 . many TRBJ2-1
TGTGCCAGCAGTTATAGACAGGGAAGGGCCGGGGAGCTGTTTTTT CASSYRQGRAGELFF TRBV6-5 15 TRBD1 . TRBJ2-2
TGTGCCAGCAGTTACTCGGACAACCACAATGAGCAGTTCTTC CASSYSDNHNEQFF TRBV6-5 14 . once TRBJ2-1
TGTGCCAGCAAGCAGGGGGCTGGCAATCAGCCCCAGCATTTT CASKQGAGNQPQHF TRBV6-2/TRBV6-3 14 TRBD1 . TRBJ1-5
TGCAGTGCTACCTTCGGGCAGGGGGCGAATGAGCAGTTCTTC CSATFGQGANEQFF TRBV20-1 14 TRBD1 many TRBJ2-1
TGCAGTGCTAGAGATTCGGGGGCAGATGCGCAGTATTTT CSARDSGADAQYF TRBV20-1 13 . few TRBJ2-3
TGTGCCAGTAGGGGACAAAGGGGTAATGAGCAGTTCTTC CASRGQRGNEQFF TRBV19 13 . few TRBJ2-1
TGTGCCAGCAGCCGACAGCCCTATGGCTACACCTTC CASSRQPYGYTF TRBV7-9 12 . . TRBJ1-2
TGCAGCTTCTTTGGAGTACAAGAGACCCAGTACTTC CSFFGVQETQYF TRBV29-1 12 . few TRBJ2-5
TGTGCCAGCAGTGAGGGTTTTGCAGGGCAAGCGCCGCAGTTCTTC CASSEGFAGQAPQFF TRBV2 15 . many TRBJ2-1
TGTGCCAGCAGCCCCGGGACAGATGCTAACTATGGCTACACCTTC CASSPGTDANYGYTF TRBV7-6 15 TRBD1 few TRBJ1-2
TGCAGCGTTCTTTCCGGACAGGGAATAAATGAGCAGTTCTTC CSVLSGQGINEQFF TRBV29-1 14 TRBD1 few TRBJ2-1
TGCAGTGCTAGAGATATCGGGGGTTTCTCCTACGAGCAGTACTTC CSARDIGGFSYEQYF TRBV20-1 15 . . TRBJ2-7
TGTGCCCTCAGCGGACAGCCCTCCTACGAGCAGTACTTC CALSGQPSYEQYF TRBV6-1 13 . once TRBJ2-7
TGTGCCAGCAGTGAAGACGCGGCAGGGGGCCCCTACGAGCAGTACTTC CASSEDAAGGPYEQYF TRBV2 16 TRBD1 many TRBJ2-7
TGTGCCAGCAGCTCCGAACGGAGGTTGGGAAACATTCAGTACTTC CASSSERRLGNIQYF TRBV28 15 . few TRBJ2-4
TGCAGCTTCACCCCGGGGGATTACAATGAGCAGTTCTTC CSFTPGDYNEQFF TRBV29-1 13 . few TRBJ2-1
TGTGCCAGCAGCTTAAATCCCTCGGGTCTAGAGACCCAGTACTTC CASSLNPSGLETQYF TRBV11-2 15 . few TRBJ2-5
TGTGCCACCAGTGATCCTACAGGGGAGTCTGGAGAGACCCAGTACTTC CATSDPTGESGETQYF TRBV24-1 16 TRBD1 many TRBJ2-5
TGTGCCACAAAGGGAGGTGTCGGTGGCTACACCTTC CATKGGVGGYTF TRBV6-2/TRBV6-3 12 . . TRBJ1-2
TGTGCCAGCAGCTTCTTCAGCCGGAGTGAGCAGTACTTC CASSFFSRSEQYF TRBV7-9 13 . . TRBJ2-7
TGTGCCAGCAGCTTGGTTACTCGCGGGAGAAGCTATGAGCAGTTCTTC CASSLVTRGRSYEQFF TRBV11-3 16 TRBD2 many TRBJ2-1